Listed below are T cell receptor beta chains from one sample, sequenced in a study of regulatory T cells in long-lasting Graves disease. Using its own MiXCR run on the multiplex PCR reads, TCRdb lists one record per CDR3 protein. The sample lists around 450,000 distinct CDR3 sequences; around 15% were seen once. This sample was also put to use in a study of T cells in Graves' hyperthyroidism and ophthalmopathy.

The material sequenced was peripheral blood mononuclear cells (PBMCs), taken at new diagnosis, from a patient treated with antithyroid drugs. The receptors here all came from a man aged 40-49 years with Graves disease. The CDR3 runs from the conserved cysteine through the conserved F or W. D genes are given only for firm matches. Size tells how often a clone was seen (once, few, many) or the class of an expanded clone, and some rows leave it out.

TRBJ1-1	TRBV2	many	.	CASRSDGLGNTEAFF	TGTGCCAGCAGATCTGACGGACTGGGGAACACTGAAGCTTTCTTT
TRBJ2-3	TRBV10-3	many	.	CAINDGYTDTQYF	TGTGCCATCAACGACGGTTACACAGATACGCAGTATTTT
TRBJ2-5	TRBV2	many	TRBD1	CASQGLGGSHETQYF	TGTGCCAGCCAAGGTCTAGGGGGCTCTCATGAGACCCAGTACTTC
TRBJ2-7	TRBV12-3/TRBV12-4	few	.	CASSLAGMGEQYF	TGTGCCAGCAGTTTAGCAGGGATGGGAGAGCAGTACTTC
TRBJ2-7	TRBV5-4	.	TRBD1	CASSQDRALHEQYF	TGTGCCAGCAGCCAAGACAGGGCACTGCACGAGCAGTACTTC
TRBJ1-2	TRBV5-1	.	.	CASGGDFAIYGYTF	TGCGCCAGCGGTGGGGACTTCGCCATCTATGGCTACACCTTC
TRBJ2-1	TRBV7-9	many	.	CASSPIDSNEQFF	TGTGCCAGCAGCCCAATTGACAGCAATGAGCAGTTCTTC
TRBJ2-5	TRBV6-5	many	.	CASSYGGQETQYF	TGTGCCAGCAGTTACGGGGGCCAAGAGACCCAGTACTTC
TRBJ2-2	TRBV2	.	.	CASKPQGTGELFF	TGTGCCAGCAAACCTCAGGGCACCGGGGAGCTGTTTTTT
TRBJ1-1	TRBV9	.	TRBD1	CASSVGQGGTEAFF	TGTGCCAGCAGCGTTGGACAGGGTGGTACTGAAGCTTTCTTT
TRBJ2-7	TRBV2	.	TRBD2	CASSEAVAGYEQYF	TGTGCCAGCAGTGAAGCGGTAGCGGGCTACGAGCAGTACTTC
TRBJ2-3	TRBV2	many	TRBD2	CASSGGTSGYSTDTQYF	TGTGCCAGCAGTGGGGGGACTAGCGGGTATAGCACAGATACGCAGTATTTT
TRBJ2-7	TRBV13	few	TRBD1	CASSHRTGASYEQYF	TGTGCCAGCAGCCACCGGACAGGAGCTTCCTACGAGCAGTACTTC
TRBJ2-1	TRBV27	many	TRBD2	CASSLSAPGTSGNNEQFF	TGTGCCAGCAGTTTATCCGCCCCCGGGACTAGCGGGAACAATGAGCAGTTCTTC
TRBJ2-7	TRBV20-1	many	TRBD2	CSARDAGRTSGNYEQYF	TGCAGTGCTAGAGATGCTGGCCGGACTAGCGGGAACTACGAGCAGTACTTC
TRBJ2-7	TRBV2	many	.	CASSLWSSPYEQYF	TGTGCCAGCAGTCTATGGTCCTCCCCCTACGAGCAGTACTTC
TRBJ2-1	TRBV24-1	many	.	CATSDLSDNYNEQFF	TGTGCCACCAGTGATTTATCGGATAACTACAATGAGCAGTTCTTC
TRBJ2-5	TRBV2	many	.	CASSEVESEETQYF	TGTGCCAGCAGTGAAGTTGAGTCGGAAGAGACCCAGTACTTC
TRBJ1-6	TRBV6-5	many	.	CASSYSSGGPLHF	TGTGCCAGCAGTTACTCCTCTGGGGGGCCCCTCCACTTT
TRBJ1-4	TRBV12-5	many	.	CASGFSFRGDGEKLFF	TGTGCTAGTGGTTTCTCCTTTAGGGGGGACGGTGAAAAACTGTTTTTT
TRBJ2-2	TRBV6-5	.	TRBD2	CASSLRLAGATGELFF	TGTGCCAGCAGTTTGCGACTAGCGGGAGCCACCGGGGAGCTGTTTTTT
TRBJ2-2	TRBV20-1	.	TRBD2	CSARRRFGGTSGSRGTGELFF	TGCAGTGCTAGAAGGCGATTTGGGGGGACTAGCGGGAGTCGGGGGACCGGGGAGCTGTTTTTT